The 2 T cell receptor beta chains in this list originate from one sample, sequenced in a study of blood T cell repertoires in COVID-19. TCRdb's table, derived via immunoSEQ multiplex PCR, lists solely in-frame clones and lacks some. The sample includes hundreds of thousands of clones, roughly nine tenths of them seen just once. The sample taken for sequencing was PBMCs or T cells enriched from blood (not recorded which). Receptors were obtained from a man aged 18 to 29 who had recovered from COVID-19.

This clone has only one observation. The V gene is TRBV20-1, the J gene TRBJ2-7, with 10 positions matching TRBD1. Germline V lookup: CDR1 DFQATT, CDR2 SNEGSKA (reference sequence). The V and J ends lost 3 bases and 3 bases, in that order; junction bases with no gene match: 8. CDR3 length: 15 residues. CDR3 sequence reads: CSASDRGRTHYEQYF. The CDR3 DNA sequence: TGCAGTGCTAGTGACAGGGGGCGGACCCACTACGAGCAGTACTTC.

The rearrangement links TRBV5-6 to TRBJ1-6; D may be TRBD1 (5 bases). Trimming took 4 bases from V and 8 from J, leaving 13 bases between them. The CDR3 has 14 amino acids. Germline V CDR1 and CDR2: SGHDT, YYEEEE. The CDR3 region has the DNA TGTGCCAGCAGCCCATCAGGGCTCCATTCACCCCTCCACTTT. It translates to CASSPSGLHSPLHF.